The sequence of this TCR beta chain was determined in a study of post-analysis software for immune sequencing data. This clonotype was seen more than once but under ten times. Its antigen is unidentified. The length of the CDR3 is 13 residues. Trimming pared 2 bases from V and 5 bases from J, leaving 9 bases between. Unique molecular identifiers tagged the TCR beta cDNA libraries. TCRdb reprocessed the PCR reads via MiXCR and lists one record per CDR3 protein. The sample lists hundreds of thousands of distinct CDR3 sequences, approximately 33% occurring once. General study results and limits: Patients showed TRBV5-6, TRBV5-1 and TRBV20-1 among about five TRBV segments more frequent than in controls.

Sequenced sample: blood. This clonotype originated in a girl between 10 and 17 years old with multiple sclerosis. This rearrangement joins TRBV12-3 or TRBV12-4 to TRBJ2-5, with unresolved D. In DNA form, the CDR3 reads TGTGCCAGCAGTTTAAGGATGCGCGAGACCCAGTACTTC. Protein: CASSLRMRETQYF.